The source of this TCR beta chain is a study of shared clonotypes between healthy human individuals. The CDR3 has 14 residues. V lost 4 bases and J lost 1, with 13 bases in between. Looked up from germline, CDR1 is GTSNPN and CDR2 is SVGIG (reference sequence). Only in-frame clones appear in the TCRdb table, and some are missing; sequencing was by immunoSEQ multiplex PCR. The data contain hundreds of thousands of clones, 79% of them singletons. Donors comprised only Caucasian adults living in Nashville, Tennessee. The chain joins TRBV30 to TRBJ2-5; D is ambiguous. The TCR was taken from a woman in her thirties or forties in good health. Some clones in this sample may be carry-over from other donors' samples. Specimen: PBMCs. For the CDR3, the DNA is TGTGCCTGGAATAAGGGCAGCTTCCAAGAGACCCAGTACTTC. It translates to CAWNKGSFQETQYF. Full variable domain (outside the CDR3, taken from reference TRBV30 and TRBJ2-5): SQTIHQWPATLVQPVGSPLSLECTVEGTSNPNLYWYRQAAGRGLQLLFYSVGIGQISSEVPQNLSASRPQDRQFILSSKKLLLSDSGFYLCAWNKGSFQETQYFGPGTRLLVL.